This TCR beta chain was sequenced during a study of T cell repertoires in cytomegalovirus infection. Each CDR3 protein gets one entry after TCRdb re-called the reads with MiXCR. Of approximately 500,000 distinct CDR3 sequences in the sample, approximately 16% were seen once. This clonotype was recorded at least ten times. The CDR3 has 15 residues. Germline CDR1 and CDR2: SGHVS and FQNEAQ. J gave up 3 bases and V 5 bases, and 9 bases lay outside the gene matches. The chain joins TRBV7-8 to TRBJ2-7; TRBD2 agrees at 8 bases. The material sequenced was CD8+ T cells from PBMCs. This TCR came from a human donor in good health (CMV status not recorded). Some clones in this sample may be carry-over from other donors' samples. The CDR3 protein is CASSTEAGVGYEQYF. The CDR3 region has the DNA TGTGCCAGCAGCACCGAAGCGGGAGTGGGCTACGAGCAGTACTTC.